Below are 24 T cell receptor beta chains sequenced from a single sample in a study of T-cell memory formation after mild COVID-19. A single record per CDR3 protein comes from TCRdb applying MiXCR to the 5' RACE reads. Of fewer than 250,000 distinct CDR3 sequences listed, 27% are singletons. The sample comprised PBMCs or a T cell subset sorted from them (not recorded which). These receptors were taken from an adult woman who had mild COVID-19 (a few samples of this study predate the infection). Cell type and time point are not known.

Worth noting for this clonotype: One junction end disagrees with the germline gene, perhaps due to a read error. V gene TRBV7-3 combines with J gene TRBJ2-5; possible D gene TRBD2, 7 bases. CDR3 length: 15 residues. CDR1 SGHTA and CDR2 FQGTGA come from the germline V gene. In DNA form, the CDR3 reads TGTGCCAGCAGCTTAGCGGGGGCCCCGCGAGAGATCCAGTACTTC. Amino acids: CASSLAGAPREIQYF.

In this sample, this clonotype turned up a few times. Here the CDR3 reads CASSPMWTGETQYF. CDR3 nucleotides: TGTGCCAGCAGCCCTATGTGGACAGGGGAGACCCAGTACTTC. The rearrangement links TRBV7-8 to TRBJ2-5; 8 bases are shared with TRBD1. CDR1 is SGHVS, CDR2 FQNEAQ, per germline. The V segment lost 5 bases and the J segment 5 bases; nucleotides outside the gene matches: 7. The CDR3 sequence is 14 residues long.

This clonotype occurred a few times. This sequence joins TRBV5-4 and TRBJ2-5; D call uncertain. V dropped 0 bases and J dropped 1 base, with 10 bases sitting between them. Germline V gene sequence: CDR1 SGHNT, CDR2 YYREEE (reference sequence). The CDR3 sequence is 15 residues long. The CDR3 DNA follows: TGTGCCAGCAGCTTGGTGCCATTTATCCAAGAGACCCAGTACTTC. Its protein is CASSLVPFIQETQYF.

This sequence joins TRBV12-3 or TRBV12-4 and TRBJ2-7; the match to TRBD2 covers 11 bases. The CDR3 length is 14 residues. Trimming at V came to 6 bases and at J to 0 bases, leaving 1 base not matched to a gene. The CDR3 region has the DNA TGTGCCAGCAGAACTAGCGGGAGCTCCTACGAGCAGTACTTC. It yields the protein CASRTSGSSYEQYF.

CDR3 nucleotides: TGCGCCAGCAGCGCGGGGACTAGCGGGAATTCCTACGAGCAGTACTTC. It translates to CASSAGTSGNSYEQYF. The chain employs TRBV5-1 and TRBJ2-7; 13 positions agree with TRBD2. The ends lost 4 bases at V and 1 base at J; junction bases unmatched: 5. This CDR3 is built from 16 residues. Looked up from germline, CDR1 is SGHRS and CDR2 is YFSETQ.

A few counts support this clonotype. The CDR3 sequence is CASSLTSPFNTGELFF. Written as DNA, the CDR3 is TGCGCCAGCAGCCTGACTAGTCCCTTCAACACCGGGGAGCTGTTTTTT. The genes are TRBV5-1 and TRBJ2-2; tentatively, D is TRBD2 (6 bases). V gave up 4 bases and J gave up 2 bases, with 15 bases separating them. There are 16 residues in the CDR3. CDR1 and CDR2 (germline): SGHRS, YFSETQ. The full variable domain, its missing parts supplied by reference TRBV5-1 and TRBJ2-2, is KAGVTQTPRYLIKTRGQQVTLSCSPISGHRSVSWYQQTPGQGLQFLFEYFSETQRNKGNFPGRFSGRQFSNSRSEMNVSTLELGDSALYLCASSLTSPFNTGELFFGEGSRLTVL.

The chain joins TRBV4-1 to TRBJ1-5, with D possibly TRBD1 on 6 matching bases. The CDR3 extends over 14 amino acids. V was clipped by 4 bases and J by 3 bases, with 10 bases between them. Germline values: CDR1 MGHRA, CDR2 YSYEKL. CDR3 nucleotides: TGCGCCAGCAGCCGGACAGCCTTCAATCAGCCCCAGCATTTT. It codes for CASSRTAFNQPQHF.

This clonotype was counted only a few times. V gene TRBV3-1 combines with J gene TRBJ2-1, with 14 positions matching TRBD2. Looked up from germline, CDR1 is LGHDT and CDR2 is YNNKEL (reference sequence). Trimming took 4 bases from V and 4 from J; bases not matched to a gene: 3. CDR3 size: 16 residues. The CDR3 coding sequence is TGTGCCAGCAGCCGCAGGACTAGCGGGAGGTACAATGAGCAGTTCTTC. Protein: CASSRRTSGRYNEQFF.

This clonotype has only a few counts. The rearrangement joins TRBV25-1 to TRBJ1-2; D remains unclear. Germline CDR1 MGHDK, CDR2 SYGVNS. The V end lost 1 base, the J end lost 4 bases, and 10 bases lay between the germline ends. The length of the CDR3 is 14 residues. In nucleotides, the CDR3 is TGTGCCAGCAGTGAATGGAAGGGATCCTATGGCTACACCTTC. Translation gives CASSEWKGSYGYTF.

The rearrangement uses TRBV6-6 and TRBJ1-1; D is perhaps TRBD1 (6 bases). The length of the CDR3 is 13 residues. Germline V gives CDR1 MNHNY, CDR2 SVGAGI (reference sequence). V lost 6 bases and J 5 bases, leaving 13 bases between the germline ends. The DNA of the CDR3 is TGTGCCAGCAGCATGACAGGTAGAACTGAAGCTTTCTTT. Translating it yields CASSMTGRTEAFF.

The rearrangement uses TRBV4-3 and TRBJ2-2, with a tentative D call TRBD2 (5 bases). Germline assignment: CDR1 LGHNA and CDR2 YSLEER. The CDR3 loop spans 16 amino acids. V was pared by 0 bases and J by 7 bases, with 15 bases between. The CDR3 sequence: CASSQDVPSLNGELFF. CDR3 DNA: TGCGCCAGCAGCCAAGATGTGCCTAGCTTAAACGGGGAGCTGTTTTTT.

The genes are TRBV12-3 or TRBV12-4 and TRBJ1-1; D unclear. CDR3 size: 13 residues. The ends were cut back, 6 bases at V and 4 bases at J, with 12 bases in the middle. CDR3: CASSPTWGTEAFF. DNA for the CDR3: TGTGCCAGCAGCCCCACCTGGGGCACTGAAGCTTTCTTT.

This clonotype showed up just a few times. The chain couples TRBV7-2 to TRBJ2-5, with D unresolved. The V end lost 4 bases, the J end lost 5 bases, and 11 bases lay between the germline ends. Germline lookup yields CDR1 SGHTA and CDR2 FQGNSA. The CDR3 has 13 amino acids. CDR3 sequence: CASSSRTRETQYF. The DNA for the CDR3 is TGTGCCAGCAGCTCGAGGACCAGGGAGACCCAGTACTTC.

In this sample, this clonotype turned up once. The rearrangement links TRBV7-9 to TRBJ1-1; 7 bases align to TRBD1. J gave up 5 bases and V 10 bases, and 7 bases lay outside the gene matches. This CDR3 comprises 12 residues. The germline V gene has CDR1 SEHNR and CDR2 FQNEAQ (reference sequence). This chain's CDR3 is CATRDSGTEAFF. In DNA, the CDR3 is TGTGCCACCCGGGACAGTGGGACTGAAGCTTTCTTT.

This clonotype occurred a few times. The rearrangement uses TRBV29-1 and TRBJ1-5, with 8 bases identical to TRBD1. From germline, CDR1 is SQVTM and CDR2 ANQGSEA. After removal of 7 bases from V and 4 bases from J, the junction contained 3 bases not matched to a gene. There are 12 residues in the CDR3. The CDR3 protein is CSARQGNQPQHF. Here the CDR3 DNA reads TGCAGCGCACGACAGGGGAATCAGCCCCAGCATTTT.

Worth noting for this clonotype: Germline and junction disagree at one end, which may indicate a read error. The J gene is TRBJ2-3, the V gene TRBV12-3 or TRBV12-4, with 11 positions matching TRBD2. This CDR3 spans 16 amino acids. CDR3 region: CASRLAGGRTTDTQYF. In DNA, the CDR3 is TGTGCCAGCAGATTAGCGGGGGGGAGGACCACAGATACGCAGTATTTT.

V usage is TRBV7-2 and J usage is TRBJ2-3; 9 bases match TRBD1. J was trimmed by 6 bases and V by 4 bases; bases with no gene match: 8. This CDR3 contains 15 residues. The germline gives CDR1 SGHTA, CDR2 FQGNSA. CDR3 sequence reads: CASSSKQGAGDTQYF. In DNA, the CDR3 is TGTGCCAGCAGCTCAAAACAGGGGGCGGGGGATACGCAGTATTTT.

The table lists this clonotype with a few counts. The chain combines TRBV12-3 or TRBV12-4 with TRBJ2-7, with 7 bases that match TRBD2. V gave up 8 bases and J gave up 4 bases; unmatched junction bases: 5. The CDR3 has 12 residues. The CDR3: CASRGVWYEQYF. Here the CDR3 DNA reads TGTGCCAGCCGGGGGGTGTGGTACGAGCAGTACTTC.

This clonotype was detected only a few times. The chain combines TRBV27 with TRBJ1-1; 8 bases line up with TRBD1. The V gene's germline CDR1 is MNHEY and CDR2 SMNVEV (reference sequence). With 4 bases clipped from V and 5 bases from J, the junction kept 9 bases outside the gene matches. CDR3 length equals 15 residues. The CDR3 is CASSSSGTGGTEAFF. DNA for the CDR3: TGTGCCAGCAGTTCGAGCGGGACAGGTGGTACTGAAGCTTTCTTT.

The chain is built from TRBV10-3 and TRBJ2-6, with 7 bases aligning to TRBD1. The CDR3 has 19 residues. Trimming removed 3 bases from V and 2 bases from J; junction bases left unmatched: 13. The germline CDR1 and CDR2 sequences are ENHRY and SYGVKD. The CDR3 DNA follows: TGTGCCATCAGTGACCCACAGGGGATCGGGCGAACTGGGGCCAACGTCCTGACTTTC. It encodes CAISDPQGIGRTGANVLTF.

This clonotype has more than one count but fewer than ten. The rearrangement joins TRBV2 to TRBJ2-5, with 7 bases aligning to TRBD1. Germline V gene sequence: CDR1 SNHLY, CDR2 FYNNEI. With V trimmed by 7 bases and J by 0 bases, 5 bases remained unmatched. The CDR3 runs to 14 residues. CDR3 sequence (DNA): TGTGCCAGCAAAGAGGACAGGTACCAAGAGACCCAGTACTTC. Translating it yields CASKEDRYQETQYF.

The rearrangement links TRBV5-1 to TRBJ2-7; 9 bases map to TRBD1. The CDR3 contains 13 residues. Germline V gene data show CDR1 as SGHRS and CDR2 as YFSETQ. Trimming took 3 bases from V and 6 from J; bases not matched to a gene: 4. The CDR3 protein is CASSSGTGFEQYF. The CDR3 DNA sequence: TGCGCCAGCAGCTCCGGGACAGGGTTCGAGCAGTACTTC. The variable domain in full, completed from reference TRBV5-1 and TRBJ2-7, reads KAGVTQTPRYLIKTRGQQVTLSCSPISGHRSVSWYQQTPGQGLQFLFEYFSETQRNKGNFPGRFSGRQFSNSRSEMNVSTLELGDSALYLCASSSGTGFEQYFGPGTRLTVT.

V is TRBV4-1 and J is TRBJ1-2; D not resolved. V lost 4 bases and J lost 2, with 11 bases in between. Germline V lookup: CDR1 MGHRA, CDR2 YSYEKL. The CDR3 extends over 14 amino acids. CDR3 sequence: CASSRDSGNYGYTF. In DNA, the CDR3 is TGCGCCAGCAGCCGAGACTCAGGAAACTATGGCTACACCTTC.

The chain employs TRBV12-3 or TRBV12-4 and TRBJ2-7; D is possibly TRBD1 (6 bases). V was pared by 1 base and J by 6 bases, with 19 bases between. The CDR3 sequence is 16 residues long. The CDR3 loop reads CASSLGAGAMNLEQYF. As DNA, the CDR3 is TGTGCCAGCAGTTTAGGGGCAGGGGCTATGAACCTCGAGCAGTACTTC.